The clone carrying this TCR beta chain came up a few times. The antigen remains unidentified. This record comes from a study of T cells after yellow fever vaccination. Study-level points and caveats: Post-booster repertoires again held most primary-vaccination clones (around 95% CD4, around 90% CD8). Abundant contaminating clonotypes from the bulk population could appear in FACS-sorted repertoires. The appearance of a small share of clonotypes in both CD4 and CD8 compartments was observed.

The length of the CDR3 is 16 residues. Germline values: CDR1 SGHTA, CDR2 FQGNSA. The ends were cut back, 2 bases at V and 0 bases at J, with 14 bases in the middle. A single record per CDR3 protein comes from TCRdb applying MiXCR to the 5' RACE reads. The data show about 73,000 distinct CDR3 sequences, roughly 7.4% seen once. The source of this sequence is a man aged 25 to 40 who received the YFV17D yellow fever vaccine. V usage is TRBV7-2 and J usage is TRBJ2-7; the D is unclear. Here the sequenced sample was CD8+ T cells sorted from PBMCs, taken on the day of the yellow fever booster vaccination. The CDR3 loop reads CASSLSTGRNSYEQYF. CDR3 DNA: TGTGCCAGCAGCTTATCAACGGGCCGAAACTCCTACGAGCAGTACTTC.